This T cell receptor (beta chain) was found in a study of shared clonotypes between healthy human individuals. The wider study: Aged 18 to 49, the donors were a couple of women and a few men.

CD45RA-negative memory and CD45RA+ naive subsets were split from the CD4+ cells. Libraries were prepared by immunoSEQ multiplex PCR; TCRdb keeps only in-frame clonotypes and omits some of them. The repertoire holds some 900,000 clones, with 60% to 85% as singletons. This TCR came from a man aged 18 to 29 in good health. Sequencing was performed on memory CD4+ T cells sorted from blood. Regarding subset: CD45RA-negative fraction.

The CDR3, as DNA: TGTGCCAGCAGTGAGAGGACTAGCGGGAGGGGCGAGCAGTACTTC. The encoded protein is CASSERTSGRGEQYF. V is TRBV2 and J is TRBJ2-7, with 15 bases fitting TRBD2. The V gene end was trimmed by 3 bases and the J gene end by 6 bases; junction bases not matched to a gene: 3. The CDR3 sequence is 15 residues long. CDR1 is SNHLY, CDR2 FYNNEI, per germline.